These T cell receptor beta chains were read from a single sample in a study of cytomegalovirus exposure and HLA in healthy donors. The table came from immunoSEQ multiplex PCR; TCRdb's copy has only in-frame clones and leaves some out. The table includes approximately 90,000 clones, around 84% detected once. The sequenced sample consisted of PBMCs. These receptors originate from a man in his forties or fifties in good health and CMV-seropositive. CDR3s leave out the opening cysteine and the closing phenylalanine or tryptophan.

>TRBJ1-2|TRBV19
ASSIPLNYGYT
>TRBJ2-7|TRBV9
ASSVEGGEQY
>TRBJ2-1|TRBV25-1
ASSRTSGRNEQF
>TRBJ2-6|TRBV5-1
ASSPTVSGANVLT
>TRBJ2-1|TRBV10-2
ASSDPRGLGDEQF
>TRBJ2-5|TRBV7-9
ASSLTSGGTRETQY
>TRBJ2-3|TRBV19
ASSIGGASADTQY
>TRBJ2-5|TRBV2
ASRPRLAGGETQY
>TRBJ2-7|TRBV6-1
ASKAAGRGGEQY
>TRBJ2-3|TRBV19
ASSIMDTQY